The 22 T cell receptor beta chains below were found in one sample sequenced in a study of T-cell reconstitution after alpha-beta-depleted transplantation in children. Unique molecular identifiers were used in preparing the TCRbeta library. TCRdb processed the PCR reads anew with MiXCR; each CDR3 protein has one entry. The sample includes 90,000 to 130,000 distinct CDR3 sequences, approximately 6.9% of them seen just once. The specimen was PBMCs, mostly from graft donor cells, collected 360 days after TCRalphabeta/CD19-depleted stem cell transplant. Receptors originate from a male patient aged 2 to 9 who had a stem cell transplant for acute lymphoblastic leukemia, so the T cells may come from the graft donor.

This chain uses TRBV10-2 with TRBJ1-1, with 11 bases matching TRBD1. V lost 2 bases and J lost 0; bases outside the gene matches: 5. The CDR3 consists of 17 residues. Germline loops: CDR1 WSHSY, CDR2 SAAADI. CDR3: CASSERGQGVLNTEAFF. CDR3 DNA: TGCGCCAGCAGTGAGAGGGGACAGGGGGTCCTGAACACTGAAGCTTTCTTT.

The table lists this clonotype with many counts. This chain joins TRBV4-3 and TRBJ1-3; D ambiguous. Germline loops: CDR1 LGHNA, CDR2 YSLEER. The CDR3 extends over 15 amino acids. The V gene lost 0 bases and the J gene lost 0 bases, with 6 bases spanning the gap. In DNA form, the CDR3 reads TGCGCCAGCAGCCAAGAGCAGGTCTCTGGAAACACCATATATTTT. It translates to CASSQEQVSGNTIYF.

A few counts support this clonotype. The chain links TRBV2 to TRBJ2-1, with TRBD1 as a possible D gene (6 bases). The CDR3 spans 10 residues. Germline V lookup: CDR1 SNHLY, CDR2 FYNNEI. Trimming took 8 bases from V and 16 from J, leaving 15 bases between them. The CDR3 here is CASGGLPTFF. In nucleotides, the CDR3 is TGTGCCAGCGGGGGCCTCCCCACTTTCTTC.

This chain uses TRBV9 with TRBJ1-2, with D possibly TRBD1 on 5 matching bases. CDR3 size: 17 residues. The ends were cut back, 4 bases at V and 0 bases at J, with 19 bases in the middle. Per the germline V gene, CDR1 is SGDLS and CDR2 is YYNGEE. CDR3 sequence reads: CASSPQGAGTANYGYTF. The CDR3, as DNA: TGTGCCAGCAGCCCACAAGGGGCGGGGACGGCTAACTATGGCTACACCTTC.

This clonotype has only a few counts. The chain combines TRBV28 with TRBJ2-3; no reliable D call. The V gene lost 5 bases and the J gene lost 6 bases, with 6 bases spanning the gap. This CDR3 contains 11 residues. Germline loops: CDR1 MDHEN, CDR2 SYDVKM. This CDR3 is CASSDLDTQYF. CDR3 bases: TGTGCCAGCAGTGATCTCGATACGCAGTATTTT.

The table lists this clonotype with many counts. V gene TRBV28 combines with J gene TRBJ2-2; no clear D gene. The germline V gene has CDR1 MDHEN and CDR2 SYDVKM. With 5 bases removed from V and 7 bases from J, the gap between germline ends came to 11 bases. This CDR3 is built from 13 residues. In DNA, the CDR3 is TGTGCCAGCAGTATTGCCCCGGTCGGGGAGCTGTTTTTT. It specifies CASSIAPVGELFF.

This clonotype occurred many times. This rearrangement joins TRBV12-3 or TRBV12-4 to TRBJ1-5, with TRBD1 matching 7 bases. With 4 bases clipped from V and 2 bases from J, the junction kept 2 bases outside the gene matches. The CDR3 has 14 residues. For the CDR3, the DNA is TGTGCCAGCAGTTACGGGACAGGCAATCAGCCCCAGCATTTT. Translating gives CASSYGTGNQPQHF.

Remarks on this clonotype: Its ends do not fully match the called genes, so a read error is possible. The chain employs TRBV27 and TRBJ2-7; 9 bases fit TRBD1. Looked up from germline, CDR1 is MNHEY and CDR2 is SMNVEV (reference sequence). There are 17 residues in the CDR3. CDR3 region: CASSLSSYRGPGYEQYF. CDR3 sequence (DNA): TGTGCCAGCAGTCTATCCTCCTACAGGGGGCCGGGGTACGAGCAGTACTTC.

This clonotype was counted many times. The rearrangement uses TRBV29-1 and TRBJ1-2, with 8 bases lining up with TRBD1. Germline CDR1 and CDR2: SQVTM and ANQGSEA. V shed 6 bases and J 3 bases; nucleotides not matched to a gene: 0. The CDR3 totals 11 residues. CDR3 DNA sequence: TGCAGCGTACAGGGGGACTATGGCTACACCTTC. This gives the protein CSVQGDYGYTF.

The sample holds a few counts of this clonotype. J is TRBJ2-3 and V is TRBV3-1; 7 bases align to TRBD2. Germline CDR1 LGHDT, CDR2 YNNKEL (reference sequence). The CDR3 consists of 14 residues. The V and J ends lost 4 bases and 2 bases, in that order; junction bases with no gene match: 3. The CDR3 loop is CASSRDYPTDTQYF. CDR3 DNA sequence: TGTGCCAGCAGCCGGGACTACCCCACAGATACGCAGTATTTT.

In this sample, this clonotype turned up many times. The J gene is TRBJ2-2, the V gene TRBV12-3 or TRBV12-4, with TRBD2 matching over 9 bases. J lost 6 bases, V lost 5 bases, and 7 bases had no gene match. The CDR3 has 15 residues. The CDR3 spells CASSPPGLAAGELFF. CDR3 DNA sequence: TGTGCCAGCAGTCCTCCGGGACTAGCTGCCGGGGAGCTGTTTTTT.

This clonotype was seen at least ten times. The CDR3 DNA is TGCGCCAGCCGACAGGGGAGTGGTGAAAAACTGTTTTTT. Its protein product is CASRQGSGEKLFF. V is TRBV4-3 and J is TRBJ1-4; 8 bases are shared with TRBD1. The CDR3 totals 13 residues. Losses at the gene ends were 8 bases for V and 7 bases for J; bases not matched to a gene: 6. The germline V gene encodes CDR1 LGHNA and CDR2 YSLEER.

The chain carries TRBV27 and TRBJ2-5; 8 nucleotides agree with TRBD1. The CDR3 runs 15 residues. Germline CDR1 and CDR2: MNHEY and SMNVEV (reference sequence). V shed 3 bases and J 1 base; nucleotides not matched to a gene: 4. As DNA, the CDR3 is TGTGCCAGCAGTTTGCACAGGGGGGTCCAAGAGACCCAGTACTTC. Its translation: CASSLHRGVQETQYF.

This clonotype was observed many times. The chain links TRBV7-2 to TRBJ2-1; 7 positions match TRBD2. The ends lost 4 bases at V and 0 bases at J; junction bases unmatched: 9. This CDR3 has 17 amino acids. Germline V gives CDR1 SGHTA, CDR2 FQGNSA. CDR3 amino acids: CASSSSLAVNSYNEQFF. As DNA, the CDR3 is TGTGCCAGCAGCTCTTCGCTAGCGGTGAACTCCTACAATGAGCAGTTCTTC.

This clonotype has at least ten counts. V and J are TRBV27 and TRBJ2-2, with unresolved D. This CDR3 has 13 amino acids. Germline assignment: CDR1 MNHEY and CDR2 SMNVEV (reference sequence). The V end was cut by 3 bases, the J end by 1 base, with 3 bases between. The CDR3: CASSFRNTGELFF. The CDR3 DNA sequence: TGTGCCAGCAGTTTCAGGAACACCGGGGAGCTGTTTTTT.

The CDR3 is CSSYERAKNIQYF. The CDR3 region has the DNA TGCAGTTCCTATGAGCGAGCCAAAAACATTCAGTACTTC. The J gene is TRBJ2-4, the V gene TRBV20-1, with D unclear. The V gene's germline CDR1 is DFQATT and CDR2 SNEGSKA (reference sequence). V lost 8 bases and J 0 bases, leaving 11 bases between the germline ends. The CDR3 has 13 amino acids.

The sample holds many counts of this clonotype. This rearrangement joins TRBV9 to TRBJ2-1; D possibly uses TRBD1 or TRBD2 (5 bases each). The CDR3 is 13 residues long. CDR1 is SGDLS and CDR2 is YYNGEE in the germline V gene. V was pared by 6 bases and J by 9 bases, with 16 bases between. CDR3 sequence reads: CASTPRGASEQFF. CDR3 DNA sequence: TGTGCCAGCACTCCTCGAGGGGCGAGTGAGCAGTTCTTC.

This clonotype is a singleton in its sample. A much larger clone lies a single base off, so this may be a read error. J is TRBJ2-2 and V is TRBV25-1; no reliable D call. This CDR3 is built from 12 residues. Looked up from germline, CDR1 is MGHDK and CDR2 is SYGVNS. V dropped 9 bases and J dropped 7 bases, with 12 bases sitting between them. The CDR3 loop is CARRFGRGELFF. As DNA, the CDR3 is TGTGCCAGAAGGTTCGGACGCGGGGAGCTGTTTTTT.

This clonotype came up a few times. The chain is built from TRBV6-5 and TRBJ1-5, with TRBD1 as a possible D gene (5 bases). CDR3 length: 15 residues. V shed 2 bases and J shed 5 bases, with 13 bases lying between them. Germline CDR1 and CDR2: MNHEY and SVGAGI. As DNA, the CDR3 is TGTGCCAGCAGTTACATAAGGGGTTCTGATCAGCCCCAGCATTTT. This codes for CASSYIRGSDQPQHF.

V and J are TRBV7-9 and TRBJ2-3; 8 nucleotides line up with TRBD2. CDR1 and CDR2 (germline): SEHNR, FQNEAQ (reference sequence). Germline trimming cut 5 bases from V and 4 bases from J; bases unmatched to any gene: 5. This CDR3 spans 14 amino acids. DNA of the CDR3: TGTGCCAGCAGCCCTCGGGGGGGAGCAGATACGCAGTATTTT. This gives the protein CASSPRGGADTQYF.

This clonotype has a handful of counts. V and J are TRBV4-3 and TRBJ2-6, with unresolved D. V gave up 1 base and J gave up 0 bases, with 16 bases separating them. The CDR3 is 19 amino acids. Germline CDR1 LGHNA, CDR2 YSLEER. Written as DNA, the CDR3 is TGCGCCAGCAGCCAAGGTATTCCGCAGGTCTCCTCTGGGGCCAACGTCCTGACTTTC. It encodes CASSQGIPQVSSGANVLTF.

The rearrangement uses TRBV30 and TRBJ2-5; D is perhaps TRBD1 or TRBD2 (5 bases each). V was clipped by 3 bases and J by 2 bases, with 10 bases between them. Per germline, CDR1 GTSNPN and CDR2 SVGIG (reference sequence). CDR3 length: 13 amino acids. The CDR3 loop reads CAWRPGGQETQYF. DNA for the CDR3: TGTGCCTGGAGACCTGGGGGACAAGAGACCCAGTACTTC.